Below, one T cell receptor beta chain is given with its context. What it binds is unknown. This sample is drawn from a study of cytomegalovirus exposure and HLA in healthy donors. The study's findings and limits: Likely technical artifact: a cluster of highly shared sequence variants. Relative to equally common others, HLA-associated TCR beta chains showed greater clonal expansion in a later analysis. TCR beta sequences reportedly predicted most subjects' HLA-A and HLA-B alleles accurately.

Use of 60 Vbeta and 13 Jbeta primers characterized the PCR. The method was immunoSEQ multiplex PCR; TCRdb's version includes in-frame clones alone and lacks a portion of them. This sample carries 90,000 to 120,000 clones, approximately 80% of them seen once, and the ten largest clones take approximately 4.2%. The CDR3 is 14 residues long. The ends were cut back, 3 bases at V and 0 bases at J, with 9 bases in the middle. Per the germline V gene, CDR1 is KGHSH and CDR2 is LQKENI. V gene TRBV18 combines with J gene TRBJ2-7, with D tentatively TRBD1 (6 bases). The sequencing input was PBMCs. The clonotype comes from a male donor in good health and CMV-seronegative. The CDR3 loop is CASSPLDSSYEQYF. CDR3 nucleotide sequence: TGTGCCAGCTCACCGCTGGACAGCTCCTACGAGCAGTACTTC.